This TCR beta chain was sequenced during a study of blood T cell repertoires in COVID-19 (dated by TCRdb to 2018 to 2020). With regard to the full study: Samples from collaborators originated in the United States, Italy and Spain and spanned both the acute and convalescent phases of COVID-19. Where available, HLA class I and class II types were taken from metadata supplied by the sample provider and were not determined by assay-based typing. Samples were obtained from the ongoing ImmuneRACE study (first 160 participants) and from over 1,000 subjects provided by 6 global collaborators. The repertoires were released in a freely available public database intended as a resource for research on the immune response to SARS-CoV-2. Subjects who had been exposed to COVID-19, were actively infected with it, or had recovered from it provided the deeply sampled blood TCRbeta repertoires that made up the dataset. The prospective study material was composed of cDNA or gDNA derived from T cells, B-cell-depleted T cells, or PBMCs. Nearly every sample came with metadata listing a de-identified subject ID, COVID-19 status, age in years and sex. General findings and caveats noted by the study authors: The quantity of clinical and demographic metadata differed by source and by participant and was supplied without curation.

TCRbeta CDR3 regions were amplified from genomic DNA by means of the immunoSEQ Assay, a bias-controlled multiplex PCR. The source study handled its data this way. The number of nucleated cells in each sample was estimated by amplification of reference gene primers within the assay. To quantify the absolute abundance of each unique TCRbeta CDR3 rearrangement, sequence reads were collapsed and filtered. For each sample, productive Simpson clonality was calculated as the square root of Simpson's diversity index over productive rearrangements. As stored in TCRdb, this immuneACCESS dataset retains in-frame rearrangements with V and J assigned. A fraction of the clones does not appear; measured against another copy, unresolved V genes explain less than half of the discrepancy, and the remainder lacks a known reason. That table is the source of V, J and clone size, and D and trimming were worked out from the DNA. The sample has over 90,000 clones on record, around 90% of them singletons. The top ten hold roughly 3.5% of the sample.

Its CDR3 holds 15 amino acids, cysteine through phenylalanine. Only the CDR3 DNA is retained, 45 bases long and in frame from the first base. Trimming costs V 0 bases and J 7 bases, and their ends lie 16 bases apart. Per the germline V gene, SGHRS is the CDR1 and YFSETQ is the CDR2. Collaborating institutions collected whole blood in K2EDTA tubes following their own protocols. For TCRbeta analysis, collaborator samples were shipped as frozen whole blood, as isolated PBMCs, or as DNA extracted from either sample type. A note on this clone: No cognate antigen has been identified for it. One base away there is no much larger clone; base qualities are not given.

The chain joins TRBV5-1 to TRBJ1-1; TRBD1 might be the D gene, on 6 matching bases. The sequenced sample was peripheral blood. The sequence derives from a woman in her seventies with acute or convalescent COVID-19. The bases are TGCGCCAGCAGCTTGGGTGGCACAGGGCGACTTGAAGCTTTCTTT. Translated, it reads CASSLGGTGRLEAFF.